The 6 T cell receptor beta chains reported below all come from one sample, sequenced in a study of blood T cell repertoires in COVID-19. Libraries were prepared by immunoSEQ multiplex PCR; TCRdb keeps only in-frame clonotypes and omits some of them. The sample has 80,000 to 100,000 clones, 78% seen once. The sample taken for sequencing was peripheral blood. These receptors came from a human donor in a cohort sampled during active COVID-19.

This clone was found once. V gene TRBV7-2 combines with J gene TRBJ2-5, with 11 bases aligning to TRBD1. V trimming: 4 bases; J trimming: 11 bases; junction bases outside the gene matches: 9. The CDR3 is made up of 14 amino acids. Germline CDR1 reads SGHTA; CDR2 reads FQGNSA. The DNA for the CDR3 is TGTGCCAGCAGCTCCGGACAGGGGGCTAAGGAGCAGTACTTC. It encodes CASSSGQGAKEQYF. The whole variable domain, remainder taken from reference TRBV7-2 and TRBJ2-5, is GAGVSQSPSNKVTEKGKDVELRCDPISGHTALYWYRQSLGQGLEFLIYFQGNSAPDKSGLPSDRFSAERTGGSVSTLTIQRTQQEDSAVYLCASSSGQGAKEQYFGPGTRLLVL.

The chain has TRBV10-3 and TRBJ1-2, with D perhaps matching TRBD1 (6 bases). The V end lost 8 bases, the J end lost 1 base, and 11 bases lay between the germline ends. Per the germline V gene, CDR1 is ENHRY and CDR2 is SYGVKD. This CDR3 region has 13 residues. The CDR3 sequence is CAIETGNNYGYTF. In DNA form, the CDR3 reads TGTGCCATCGAAACAGGGAATAACTATGGCTACACCTTC.

This sequence joins TRBV24-1 and TRBJ2-4, with TRBD1 as a possible D gene (6 bases). CDR3 length equals 16 residues. V lost 3 bases and J 6 bases, leaving 17 bases between the germline ends. Looked up from germline, CDR1 is KGHDR and CDR2 is SFDVKD. In DNA form, the CDR3 reads TGTGCCACCAGTGATGCAGGGGATGGGTCCGGAAACATTCAGTACTTC. Translated: CATSDAGDGSGNIQYF.

The rearrangement uses TRBV4-3 and TRBJ2-3; D is perhaps TRBD2 (6 bases). The CDR3 is 17 residues long. V lost 2 bases and J 2 bases, leaving 17 bases between the germline ends. CDR1 and CDR2 (germline): LGHNA, YSLEER. The CDR3 coding sequence is TGCGCCAGCAGCCAAAGGGTAGCGGCCAACCCCACAGATACGCAGTATTTT. It translates to CASSQRVAANPTDTQYF.

This clone appeared many times. The chain uses TRBV6-6 and TRBJ2-1; 7 positions agree with TRBD1. CDR3 length: 14 residues. Germline V lookup: CDR1 MNHNY, CDR2 SVGAGI (reference sequence). V dropped 4 bases and J dropped 6; count of bases not matched to a gene: 6. In nucleotides, the CDR3 is TGTGCCAGCAGTTCCCAGACAGGGATCAATGAGCAGTTCTTC. Encoded protein: CASSSQTGINEQFF.

The CDR3 reads CASSRGYEQYF. In DNA form, the CDR3 reads TGTGCCAGTAGCAGGGGCTACGAGCAGTACTTC. The chain joins TRBV19 to TRBJ2-7; perhaps TRBD1 as D (6 bases). The V and J ends lost 6 bases and 3 bases respectively, with 6 bases between them. The CDR3 spans 11 residues. CDR1 LNHDA and CDR2 SQIVND come from the germline V gene (reference sequence).